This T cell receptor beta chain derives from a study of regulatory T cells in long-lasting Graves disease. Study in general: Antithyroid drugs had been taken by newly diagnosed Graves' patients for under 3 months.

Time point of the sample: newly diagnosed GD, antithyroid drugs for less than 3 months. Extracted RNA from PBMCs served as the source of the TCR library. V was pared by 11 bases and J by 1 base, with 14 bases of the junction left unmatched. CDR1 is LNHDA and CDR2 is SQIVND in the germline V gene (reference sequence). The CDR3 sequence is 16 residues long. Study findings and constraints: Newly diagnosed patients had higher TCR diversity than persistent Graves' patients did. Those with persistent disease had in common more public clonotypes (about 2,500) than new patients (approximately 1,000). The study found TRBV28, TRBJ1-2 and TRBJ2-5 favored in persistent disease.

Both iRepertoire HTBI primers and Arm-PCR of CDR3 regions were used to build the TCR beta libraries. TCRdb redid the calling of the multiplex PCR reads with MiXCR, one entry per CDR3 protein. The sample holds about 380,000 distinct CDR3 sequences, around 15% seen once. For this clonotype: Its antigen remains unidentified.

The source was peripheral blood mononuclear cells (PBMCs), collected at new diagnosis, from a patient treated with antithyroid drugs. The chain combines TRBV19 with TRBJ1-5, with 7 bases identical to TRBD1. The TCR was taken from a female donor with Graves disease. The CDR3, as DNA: TGTGCCGTCGATGGGGAGGGGGCGCAGAGCAATCAGCCCCAGCATTTT. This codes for CAVDGEGAQSNQPQHF.